This T cell receptor beta chain was profiled in a study of T cell repertoires in cytomegalovirus infection (dated by TCRdb to between 2018 and 2021). In terms of the full investigation: Because public TCR beta signatures pointed to carriage of CMV infection together with the matching HLA type, the HLA type of each donor mattered for the analysis.

This clonotype has ten or more counts. Its antigen is unknown. Per-base quality was not reported, and no clone a single base away is much larger than it. TCRdb records Illumina HiSeq 1500 as the sequencer. Through fastp at Q25 and MiXCR, TCRdb rebuilt clones from the public reads, retaining in-frame beta chains. Rows with one shared CDR3 protein collapse into an entry with the most common genes and DNA. The sample data list about 490,000 distinct CDR3 sequences, and approximately 15% of these were observed just once. The ten largest clones capture more than 20% of the sample. The CDR3 numbers 15 residues from cysteine through phenylalanine. Only the CDR3 DNA is retained, 45 bases long and in frame from the first base. From the germline V gene, CDR1 is MDHEN and CDR2 is SYDVKM. V is pared back by 7 bases and J by 0 bases, with 15 bases lying between the germline termini. Broader findings and caveats from the paper: The ex vivo response was dominated by HLA-C-restricted CMV-specific TCR beta clonotypes, which also provided the single most frequent clonotype in two of eight donors. In both this cohort and an independent cohort of more than 350 donors, the cumulative frequency of public TCR beta family members distinguished carriers of CMV infection plus the relevant HLA type.

The receptor comes from a human donor in good health (CMV status not recorded). Some clones in this sample may be carry-over from other donors' samples. Sequencing was performed on CD8+ T cells from PBMCs. The rearranged segments are TRBV28 and TRBJ1-1, with a tentative D gene TRBD1 over 5 matching bases. The DNA sequence follows: TGTGCCAGCATTATTAACAGGTTCATGAACACTGAAGCTTTCTTT. Its amino acids are CASIINRFMNTEAFF.